A selection of T cell receptor beta chains follows, all from one sample in a study of cytomegalovirus exposure and HLA in healthy donors. Assay used: immunoSEQ multiplex PCR; TCRdb lists only in-frame clones, some missing. The sample shows approximately 120,000 clones, around 80% of them seen only once. Input material: PBMCs. The receptor set was obtained from a woman in her twenties or thirties in good health and CMV-seronegative. CDR3s include the opening cysteine and the closing phenylalanine or tryptophan. D genes are given only for firm matches. Some rows have no size entry. The others give once, few or many, or a class for an expanded clone.

j_call | clone_size | v_call | d_call | cdr3_aa | cdr3_nt
TRBJ1-2 | . | TRBV5-1 | TRBD1 | CASSLETGGNYGYTF | TGCGCCAGCAGCTTGGAGACAGGGGGCAACTATGGCTACACCTTC
TRBJ1-1 | . | TRBV18 | TRBD1 | CASSPRETGRFGEAFF | TGTGCCAGCTCACCACGGGAGACAGGGCGTTTTGGTGAAGCTTTCTTT
TRBJ2-2 | . | TRBV5-1 | TRBD2 | CASSLVGLASGELFF | TGCGCCAGCAGCTTGGTGGGACTAGCTTCAGGGGAGCTGTTTTTT
TRBJ1-2 | . | TRBV5-4 | TRBD1 | CASAGTGTSYGYTF | TGTGCCAGCGCCGGGACAGGGACTTCCTATGGCTACACCTTC
TRBJ2-7 | few | TRBV6-1 | . | CASSIETGNYEQYF | TGTGCCAGCAGTATAGAAACGGGGAACTACGAGCAGTACTTC
TRBJ2-7 | . | TRBV4-1 | TRBD1 | CASSLWGKTGEREQYF | TGCGCCAGCAGCCTATGGGGGAAGACAGGGGAACGCGAGCAGTACTTC
TRBJ2-7 | . | TRBV6-5 | . | CASSYSVGHWRYEQYF | TGTGCCAGCAGTTACTCTGTGGGGCATTGGAGATACGAGCAGTACTTC
TRBJ1-1 | . | TRBV4-1 | TRBD1 | CASSQGQGTGAGTQNTEAFF | TGCGCCAGCAGCCAAGGGCAAGGAACAGGGGCGGGAACCCAGAACACTGAAGCTTTCTTT
TRBJ2-7 | . | TRBV18 | . | CASSPMEVQRGYEQYF | TGTGCCAGCTCACCAATGGAGGTTCAAAGGGGGTACGAGCAGTACTTC
TRBJ1-1 | . | TRBV7-9 | . | CSSSLAISGEAFF | TGTTCCAGCAGCTTAGCGATATCGGGTGAAGCTTTCTTT
TRBJ1-6 | . | TRBV5-4 | TRBD1 | CASWASGQSNSPLHF | TGTGCCAGTTGGGCCTCGGGACAGTCAAATTCACCCCTCCACTTT
TRBJ1-5 | few | TRBV2 | . | CASSLESGNQPQHF | TGTGCCAGCAGTCTCGAAAGCGGCAATCAGCCCCAGCATTTT
TRBJ2-3 | . | TRBV5-1 | . | CASSLDGVSTDTQYF | TGCGCCAGCAGCTTGGACGGGGTTAGCACAGATACGCAGTATTTT
TRBJ2-4 | . | TRBV5-1 | . | CASSPWAGKGGRPKNIQYF | TGCGCCAGCAGCCCCTGGGCCGGGAAGGGAGGCCGGCCCAAAAACATTCAGTACTTC
TRBJ2-1 | . | TRBV5-1 | TRBD1 | CASSPVDRGVNEQFF | TGCGCCAGCAGCCCAGTCGACAGGGGTGTTAATGAGCAGTTCTTC
TRBJ2-7 | few | TRBV11-2 | . | CASSINTLSGSYEQYF | TGTGCCAGCAGCATAAACACACTTTCGGGGTCCTACGAGCAGTACTTC
TRBJ2-7 | . | TRBV6-5 | . | CASSYDREGSYEQYF | TGTGCCAGCAGTTATGACCGGGAAGGGTCCTACGAGCAGTACTTC
TRBJ2-3 | few | TRBV25-1 | . | CASSESAGTTDTQYF | TGTGCCAGCAGCGAATCGGCGGGAACCACAGATACGCAGTATTTT
TRBJ2-3 | . | TRBV5-1 | TRBD1 | CASSFPGTGGDTQYF | TGCGCCAGCAGCTTCCCCGGGACAGGGGGCGATACGCAGTATTTT
TRBJ1-1 | . | TRBV6-1 | TRBD1 | CASSRSNRGLTEAFF | TGTGCCAGCAGTCGGAGTAACAGGGGGCTCACTGAAGCTTTCTTT